Shown below are 13 T cell receptor beta chains from a single sample sequenced in a study of T cell responses to AZD1222 COVID-19 vaccine. Profiled with immunoSEQ multiplex PCR; TCRdb holds only in-frame clones, not every one. In the table there are about 140,000 clones, more than 85% of which are singletons. The sample was peripheral blood, taken on day 0 of AZD1222 vaccination. These receptor sequences come from an adult in good health.

This chain links TRBV4-3 with TRBJ1-3; 7 bases line up with TRBD1. The CDR3 totals 21 residues. After removal of 3 bases from V and 0 bases from J, the junction contained 20 bases not matched to a gene. Germline V gene sequence: CDR1 LGHNA, CDR2 YSLEER. CDR3 amino acids: CASSHQKGAGTEGYSGNTIYF. CDR3 bases: TGCGCCAGCAGCCACCAAAAAGGGGCCGGGACAGAAGGATACTCTGGAAACACCATATATTTT.

This sequence joins TRBV10-3 and TRBJ2-7; the match to TRBD1 covers 9 bases. The length of the CDR3 is 15 residues. V lost 5 bases and J lost 3; bases outside the gene matches: 8. Germline CDR1 and CDR2: ENHRY and SYGVKD. DNA of the CDR3: TGTGCCATCAGTTACACGGGGACAGGGTTCTACGAGCAGTACTTC. This sequence encodes CAISYTGTGFYEQYF.

The chain combines TRBV28 with TRBJ1-4; TRBD1 might be the D (5 bases). The germline V gene encodes CDR1 MDHEN and CDR2 SYDVKM. Trimming shortened V by 3 bases and J by 7 bases, and 12 bases separated the two germline ends. The CDR3 extends over 14 amino acids. CDR3 DNA: TGTGCCAGCAGTTTGCGACAGCGGGTTGAAAAACTGTTTTTT. Protein: CASSLRQRVEKLFF. Drawing the rest from reference TRBV28 and TRBJ1-4, the complete variable domain is DVKVTQSSRYLVKRTGEKVFLECVQDMDHENMFWYRQDPGLGLRLIYFSYDVKMKEKGDIPEGYSVSREKKERFSLILESASTNQTSMYLCASSLRQRVEKLFFGSGTQLSVL.

This chain uses TRBV10-3 with TRBJ1-2; D may be TRBD1 (6 bases). Trimming left V 2 bases short and J 2 bases short, with 9 bases between. CDR1 ENHRY and CDR2 SYGVKD come from the germline V gene. This CDR3 has 14 residues. The CDR3 region has the DNA TGTGCCATCAGTGAGCAACAGGGAAACTATGGCTACACCTTC. Protein product: CAISEQQGNYGYTF.

This chain joins TRBV27 and TRBJ1-1; possibly TRBD1 for D (5 bases). Trimming took off 5 bases at V and 5 bases at J, with 15 bases between the two ends. CDR3 size: 14 residues. The germline CDR1 and CDR2 sequences are MNHEY and SMNVEV (reference sequence). The CDR3 coding sequence is TGTGCCAGCAGTGGCCGGACACCTAATACTGAAGCTTTCTTT. This translates into CASSGRTPNTEAFF.

V and J are TRBV18 and TRBJ1-1; the D gene is possibly TRBD1 (5 bases). The CDR3 spans 13 residues. CDR1 KGHSH and CDR2 LQKENI come from the germline V gene. V lost 6 bases, J lost 6 bases, and 14 bases lay in between. The CDR3 loop reads CASSRLQDPEAFF. CDR3 nucleotides: TGTGCCAGCTCGCGATTACAGGATCCTGAAGCTTTCTTT.

The rearrangement joins TRBV3-1 (or the pseudogene TRBV3-2) to TRBJ1-2; 8 bases align to TRBD1. The germline CDR1 and CDR2 sequences are LGHDT and YNNKEL (reference sequence). J was trimmed by 4 bases and V by 0 bases; bases with no gene match: 7. The CDR3 is made up of 16 amino acids. The CDR3 sequence: CASSQEGQDRVYGYTF. As DNA, the CDR3 is TGTGCCAGCAGCCAAGAGGGCCAGGACAGGGTCTATGGCTACACCTTC.

The chain employs TRBV2 and TRBJ1-2; the D gene is possibly TRBD1 (5 bases). V lost 7 bases to trimming and J lost 1 base, with 10 bases between them. Germline loops: CDR1 SNHLY, CDR2 FYNNEI. The CDR3 is 13 amino acids. The DNA of the CDR3 is TGTGCCAGCACACCGGGGCTTAACTATGGCTACACCTTC. This encodes CASTPGLNYGYTF.

The chain couples TRBV19 to TRBJ2-1, with TRBD2 matching 8 bases. The CDR3 has 14 amino acids. The germline CDR1 and CDR2 sequences are LNHDA and SQIVND (reference sequence). V dropped 3 bases and J dropped 2; count of bases not matched to a gene: 0. The CDR3 region has the DNA TGTGCCAGTAGTATCGGGGGGGCCTACAATGAGCAGTTCTTC. Protein product: CASSIGGAYNEQFF.

This chain links TRBV11-3 with TRBJ1-1; 7 positions agree with TRBD1. Germline CDR1 reads SGHNT; CDR2 reads YENEEA. The CDR3 is 15 amino acids. V lost 5 bases to trimming and J lost 1 base; unmatched junction nucleotides: 7. The CDR3 loop is CASSQTGKRNTEAFF. The CDR3 DNA follows: TGTGCCAGCAGCCAGACAGGGAAAAGGAACACTGAAGCTTTCTTT.

V is TRBV11-1 and J is TRBJ1-2; D is unclear. The CDR3 contains 14 residues. The germline gives CDR1 SGHAT, CDR2 FQDESV (reference sequence). Trimming took 5 bases from V and 3 from J, leaving 13 bases between them. The CDR3 bases are TGTGCCAGCAGCCCCCCTAACAGTTACTATGGCTACACCTTC. This codes for CASSPPNSYYGYTF.

The chain employs TRBV7-9 and TRBJ1-2; D is possibly TRBD1 (6 bases). This CDR3 is built from 14 residues. The germline V and J ends were trimmed by 4 bases and 2 bases, with 11 bases remaining between them. CDR1 is SEHNR, CDR2 FQNEAQ, per germline (reference sequence). This CDR3 reads CASSSGTSNYGYTF. In DNA form, the CDR3 reads TGTGCCAGCAGCTCAGGGACATCGAACTATGGCTACACCTTC.

The chain links TRBV12-3 or TRBV12-4 to TRBJ1-2; possibly TRBD1 for D (5 bases). CDR3 length: 13 amino acids. Trimming took off 1 base at V and 4 bases at J, with 7 bases between the two ends. CDR3 DNA: TGTGCCAGCAGTTTAGGGGGCAGCTATGGCTACACCTTC. It specifies CASSLGGSYGYTF.